Sequencing of this TCR beta chain was carried out in a study of blood T cell repertoires in COVID-19. Study context: The United States, Italy and Spain supplied acute and convalescent COVID-19 samples. The analysed material was cDNA or gDNA that came from T cells, B-cell-depleted T cells, or PBMCs.

The CDR3 is 18 residues long. The junction had 16 bases not matched to a gene; V was cut back by 6 bases and J by 7 bases. From germline, CDR1 is LGHNT and CDR2 FRNRAP. Authors' methods: How many nucleated cells were present was estimated from reference gene primer amplification. Profiled with immunoSEQ multiplex PCR; TCRdb holds only in-frame clones, not every one. The V and J calls and the clone size are those of that table, but D and trimming were determined from the DNA. The sample holds fewer than 300,000 clones, about 85% seen once. This receptor was taken from a human donor in a cohort sampled during active COVID-19. The sample comprised peripheral blood. The rearrangement joins TRBV12-5 to TRBJ2-4, with 12 nucleotides matching TRBD2. The CDR3 coding sequence is TGTGCTAGTGGCCAAACGGGACTAGCGGGTCCCTATGCTAACATTCAGTACTTC. Amino acid sequence: CASGQTGLAGPYANIQYF.